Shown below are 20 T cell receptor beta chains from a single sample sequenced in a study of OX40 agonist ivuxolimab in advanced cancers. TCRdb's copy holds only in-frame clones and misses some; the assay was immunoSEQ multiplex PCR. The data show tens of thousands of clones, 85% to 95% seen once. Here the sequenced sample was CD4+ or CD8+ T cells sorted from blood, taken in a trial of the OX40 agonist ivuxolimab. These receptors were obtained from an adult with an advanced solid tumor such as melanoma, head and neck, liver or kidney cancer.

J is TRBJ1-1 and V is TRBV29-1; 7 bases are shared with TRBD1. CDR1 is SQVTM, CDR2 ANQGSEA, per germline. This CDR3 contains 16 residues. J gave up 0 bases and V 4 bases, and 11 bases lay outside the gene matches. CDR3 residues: CSVGDRQGRVNTEAFF. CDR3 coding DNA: TGCAGCGTTGGCGACCGACAGGGTAGAGTGAACACTGAAGCTTTCTTT.

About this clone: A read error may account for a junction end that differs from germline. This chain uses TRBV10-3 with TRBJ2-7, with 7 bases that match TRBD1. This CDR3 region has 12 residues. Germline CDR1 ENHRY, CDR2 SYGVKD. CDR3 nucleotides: TGTGCCATCCGACGGCAGGGGGATCCTACTTCCTTC. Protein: CAIRRQGDPTSF.

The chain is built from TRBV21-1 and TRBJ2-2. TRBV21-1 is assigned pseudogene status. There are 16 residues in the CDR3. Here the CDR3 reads CASSKTPGENTGELFF. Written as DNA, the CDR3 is TGTGCCAGCAGCAAAACTCCGGGCGAGAACACCGGGGAGCTGTTTTTT.

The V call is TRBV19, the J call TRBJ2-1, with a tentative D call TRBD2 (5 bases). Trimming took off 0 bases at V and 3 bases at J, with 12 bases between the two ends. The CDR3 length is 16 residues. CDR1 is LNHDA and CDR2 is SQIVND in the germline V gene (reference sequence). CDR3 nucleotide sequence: TGTGCCAGTAGTATAGATGGTCAGCGGAGCTACAATGAGCAGTTCTTC. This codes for CASSIDGQRSYNEQFF.

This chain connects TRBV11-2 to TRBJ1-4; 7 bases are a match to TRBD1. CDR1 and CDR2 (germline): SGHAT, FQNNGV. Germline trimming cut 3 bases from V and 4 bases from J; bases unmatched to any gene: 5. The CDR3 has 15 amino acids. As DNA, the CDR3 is TGTGCCAGCAGCTTGCCGACAGGGAATAATGAAAAACTGTTTTTT. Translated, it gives CASSLPTGNNEKLFF.

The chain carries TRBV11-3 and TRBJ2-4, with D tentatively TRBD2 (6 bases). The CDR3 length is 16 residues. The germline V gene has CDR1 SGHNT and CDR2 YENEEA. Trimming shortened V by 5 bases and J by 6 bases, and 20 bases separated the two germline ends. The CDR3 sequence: CASSQGGGILGNIQYF. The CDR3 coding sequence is TGTGCCAGCAGCCAAGGTGGGGGGATCCTCGGAAACATTCAGTACTTC.

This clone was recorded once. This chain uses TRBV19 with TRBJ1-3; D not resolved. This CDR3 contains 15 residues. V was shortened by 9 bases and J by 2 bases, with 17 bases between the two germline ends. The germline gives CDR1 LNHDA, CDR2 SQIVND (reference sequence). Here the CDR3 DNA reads TGTGCCAGCACGAGTGGCGGATCGGCTGGAAACACCATATATTTT. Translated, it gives CASTSGGSAGNTIYF.

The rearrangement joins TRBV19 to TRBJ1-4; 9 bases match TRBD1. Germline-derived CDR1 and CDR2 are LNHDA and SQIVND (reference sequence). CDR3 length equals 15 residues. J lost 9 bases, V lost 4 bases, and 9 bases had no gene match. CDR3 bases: TGTGCCAGTAGTAGCGCCGGGACAGGGAAGCAAAAACTGTTTTTT. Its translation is CASSSAGTGKQKLFF.

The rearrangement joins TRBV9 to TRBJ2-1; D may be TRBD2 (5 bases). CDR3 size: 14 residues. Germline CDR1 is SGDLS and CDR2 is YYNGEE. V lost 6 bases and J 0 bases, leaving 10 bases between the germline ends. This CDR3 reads CASTGSSSYNEQFF. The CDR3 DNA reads TGTGCCAGCACGGGGTCAAGCTCCTACAATGAGCAGTTCTTC.

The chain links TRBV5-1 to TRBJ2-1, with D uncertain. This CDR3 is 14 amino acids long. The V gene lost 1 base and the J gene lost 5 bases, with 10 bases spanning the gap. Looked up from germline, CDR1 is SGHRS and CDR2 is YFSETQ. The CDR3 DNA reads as TGCGCCAGCAGCTTGCTGTCGGGCAACAATGAGCAGTTCTTC. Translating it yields CASSLLSGNNEQFF.

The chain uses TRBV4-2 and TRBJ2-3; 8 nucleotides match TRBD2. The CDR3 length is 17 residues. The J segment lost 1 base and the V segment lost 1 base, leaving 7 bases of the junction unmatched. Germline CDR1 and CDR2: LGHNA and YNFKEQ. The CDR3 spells CASSQAQMTSGTDTQYF. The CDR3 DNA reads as TGTGCCAGCAGCCAAGCCCAAATGACTAGCGGCACAGATACGCAGTATTTT.

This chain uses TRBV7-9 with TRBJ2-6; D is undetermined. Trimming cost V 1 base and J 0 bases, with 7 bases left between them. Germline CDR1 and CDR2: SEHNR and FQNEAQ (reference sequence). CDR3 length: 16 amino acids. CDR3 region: CASSLVVDSGANVLTF. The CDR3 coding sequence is TGTGCCAGCAGCTTAGTTGTAGACTCTGGGGCCAACGTCCTGACTTTC.

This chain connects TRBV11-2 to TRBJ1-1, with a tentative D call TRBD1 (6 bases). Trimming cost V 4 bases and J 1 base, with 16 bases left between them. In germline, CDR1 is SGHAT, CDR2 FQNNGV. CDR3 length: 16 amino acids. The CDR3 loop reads CASSSYPDRQNTEAFF. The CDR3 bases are TGTGCCAGCAGCTCCTACCCCGACAGGCAGAACACTGAAGCTTTCTTT.

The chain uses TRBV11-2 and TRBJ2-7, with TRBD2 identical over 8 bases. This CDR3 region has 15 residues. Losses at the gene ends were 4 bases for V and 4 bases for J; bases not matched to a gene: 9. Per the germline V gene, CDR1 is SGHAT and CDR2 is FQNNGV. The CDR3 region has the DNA TGTGCCAGCAGCTACGAGCGGGAGAATGTATACGAGCAGTACTTC. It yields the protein CASSYERENVYEQYF.

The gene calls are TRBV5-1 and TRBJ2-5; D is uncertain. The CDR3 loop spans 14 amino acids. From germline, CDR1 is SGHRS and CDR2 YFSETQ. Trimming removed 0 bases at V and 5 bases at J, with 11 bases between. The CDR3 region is CASSLVLDGETQYF. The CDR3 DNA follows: TGCGCCAGCAGCTTGGTGCTGGATGGGGAGACCCAGTACTTC.

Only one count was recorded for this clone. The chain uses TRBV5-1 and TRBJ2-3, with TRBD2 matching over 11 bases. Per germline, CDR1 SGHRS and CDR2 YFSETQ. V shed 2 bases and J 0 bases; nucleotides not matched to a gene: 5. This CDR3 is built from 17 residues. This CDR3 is CASSFGTSGDSTDTQYF. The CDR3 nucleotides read TGCGCCAGCAGCTTCGGGACTAGCGGAGATAGCACAGATACGCAGTATTTT.

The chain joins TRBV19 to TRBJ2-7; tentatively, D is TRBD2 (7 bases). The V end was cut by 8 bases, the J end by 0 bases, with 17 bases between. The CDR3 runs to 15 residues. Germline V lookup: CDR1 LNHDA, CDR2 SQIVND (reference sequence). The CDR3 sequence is CASRPAGASSYEQYF. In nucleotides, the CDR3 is TGTGCCAGTCGTCCCGCGGGGGCAAGCTCCTACGAGCAGTACTTC.

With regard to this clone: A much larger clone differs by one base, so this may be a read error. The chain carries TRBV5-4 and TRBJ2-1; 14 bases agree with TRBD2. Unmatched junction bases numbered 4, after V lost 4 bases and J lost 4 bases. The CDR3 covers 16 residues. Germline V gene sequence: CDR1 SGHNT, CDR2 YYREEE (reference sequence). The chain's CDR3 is CASSPGTSGSYNEQFF. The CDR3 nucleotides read TGTGCCAGCAGCCCCGGGACTAGCGGGAGTTACAATGAGCAGTTCTTC.

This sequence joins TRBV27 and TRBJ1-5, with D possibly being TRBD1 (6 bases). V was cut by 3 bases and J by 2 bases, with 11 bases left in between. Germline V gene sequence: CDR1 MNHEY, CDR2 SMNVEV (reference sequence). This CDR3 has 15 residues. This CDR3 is CASSLKGGGNQPQHF. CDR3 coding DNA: TGTGCCAGCAGTTTGAAGGGGGGAGGCAATCAGCCCCAGCATTTT.

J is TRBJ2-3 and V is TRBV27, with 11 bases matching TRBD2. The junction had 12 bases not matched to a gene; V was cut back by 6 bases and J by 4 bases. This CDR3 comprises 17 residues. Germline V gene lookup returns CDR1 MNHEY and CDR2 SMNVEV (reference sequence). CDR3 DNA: TGTGCCAGCAGCCCACTCTTAGCGGGAGGGAGCCCAGATACGCAGTATTTT. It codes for CASSPLLAGGSPDTQYF.